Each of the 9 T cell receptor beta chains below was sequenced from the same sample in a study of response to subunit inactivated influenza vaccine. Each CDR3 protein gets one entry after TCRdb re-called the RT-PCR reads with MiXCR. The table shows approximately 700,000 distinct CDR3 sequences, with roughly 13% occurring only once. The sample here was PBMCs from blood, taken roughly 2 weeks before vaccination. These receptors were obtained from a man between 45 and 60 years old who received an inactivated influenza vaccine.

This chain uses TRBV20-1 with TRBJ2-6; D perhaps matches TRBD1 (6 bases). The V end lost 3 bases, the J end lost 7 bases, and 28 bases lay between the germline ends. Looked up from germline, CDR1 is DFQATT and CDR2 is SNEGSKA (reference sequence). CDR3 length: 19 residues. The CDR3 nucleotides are TGCAGTGCTAGGCCTCGGTGGGGGCCTGAGTCTCTTAGCGCCAACGTCCTGACTTTC. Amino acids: CSARPRWGPESLSANVLTF.

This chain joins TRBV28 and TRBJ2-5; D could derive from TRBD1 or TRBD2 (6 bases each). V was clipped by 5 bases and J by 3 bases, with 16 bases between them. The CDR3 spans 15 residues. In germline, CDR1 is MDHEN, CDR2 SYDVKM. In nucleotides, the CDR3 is TGTGCCAGCAGTACCCGACGGGGGCGGAAAGAGACCCAGTACTTC. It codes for CASSTRRGRKETQYF.

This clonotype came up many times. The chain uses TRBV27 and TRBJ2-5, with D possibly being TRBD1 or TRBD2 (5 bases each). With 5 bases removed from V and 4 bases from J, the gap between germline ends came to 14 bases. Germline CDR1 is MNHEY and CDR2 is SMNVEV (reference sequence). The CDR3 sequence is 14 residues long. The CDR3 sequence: CASSLQGRRETQYF. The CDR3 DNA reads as TGTGCCAGCAGTCTCCAGGGACGGAGAGAGACCCAGTACTTC.

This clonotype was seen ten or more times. The CDR3 is CASSLDVGGTGELFF. The CDR3 region has the DNA TGTGCCAGCAGCTTAGACGTGGGAGGGACCGGGGAGCTGTTTTTT. The gene calls are TRBV7-2 and TRBJ2-2; 7 bases fit TRBD2. The germline V gene encodes CDR1 SGHTA and CDR2 FQGNSA. This CDR3 has 15 amino acids. Unmatched junction bases numbered 4, after V lost 1 base and J lost 5 bases. Based on the CDR3 plus reference TRBV7-2 and TRBJ2-2, the full variable domain is GAGVSQSPSNKVTEKGKDVELRCDPISGHTALYWYRQSLGQGLEFLIYFQGNSAPDKSGLPSDRFSAERTGGSVSTLTIQRTQQEDSAVYLCASSLDVGGTGELFFGEGSRLTVL.

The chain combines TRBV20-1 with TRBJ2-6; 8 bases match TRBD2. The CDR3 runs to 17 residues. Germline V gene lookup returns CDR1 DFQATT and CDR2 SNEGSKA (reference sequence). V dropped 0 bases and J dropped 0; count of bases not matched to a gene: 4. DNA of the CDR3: TGCAGTGCTAGAGATCGGGGGGGGATCTCTGGGGCCAACGTCCTGACTTTC. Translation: CSARDRGGISGANVLTF.

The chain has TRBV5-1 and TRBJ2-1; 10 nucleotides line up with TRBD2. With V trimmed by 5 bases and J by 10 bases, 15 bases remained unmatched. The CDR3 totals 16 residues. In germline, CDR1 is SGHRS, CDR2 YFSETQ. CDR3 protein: CASRTPSGSPTEEQFF. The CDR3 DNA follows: TGCGCCAGCAGGACCCCTAGCGGGAGCCCAACGGAGGAGCAGTTCTTC.

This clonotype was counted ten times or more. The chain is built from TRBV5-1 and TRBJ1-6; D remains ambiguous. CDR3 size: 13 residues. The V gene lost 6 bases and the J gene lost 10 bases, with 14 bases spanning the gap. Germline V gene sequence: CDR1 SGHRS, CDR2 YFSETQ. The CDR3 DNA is TGCGCCAGCAAGCAAGAAGGAGGCTCACCCCTCCACTTT. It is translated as CASKQEGGSPLHF.

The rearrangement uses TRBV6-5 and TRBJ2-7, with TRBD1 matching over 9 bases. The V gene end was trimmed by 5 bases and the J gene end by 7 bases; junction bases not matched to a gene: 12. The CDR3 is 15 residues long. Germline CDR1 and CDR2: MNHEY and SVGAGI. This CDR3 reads CASSPSTGGSREQYF. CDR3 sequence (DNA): TGTGCCAGCAGTCCCTCGACAGGGGGGTCTCGAGAGCAGTACTTC.

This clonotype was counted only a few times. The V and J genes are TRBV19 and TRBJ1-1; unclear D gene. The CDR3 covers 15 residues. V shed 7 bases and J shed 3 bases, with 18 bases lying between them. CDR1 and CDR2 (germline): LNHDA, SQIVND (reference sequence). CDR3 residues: CASTPIGREDTEAFF. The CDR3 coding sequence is TGTGCCAGTACCCCGATAGGGAGGGAGGACACTGAAGCTTTCTTT.